These 22 T cell receptor beta chains originate from one sample sequenced in a study of blood T cell repertoires in COVID-19. TCRdb keeps only in-frame clones here, not all; method: immunoSEQ multiplex PCR. The sample records 300,000 to 400,000 clones, around 86% being singletons. Sample: peripheral blood. The receptors come from a man over 45 with active or convalescent COVID-19.

CDR3 in DNA: TGTGCCAGCAGCTCTAGCGGGGGGTACGAGCAGTACTTC. It is translated as CASSSSGGYEQYF. V usage is TRBV7-9 and J usage is TRBJ2-7, with 11 bases identical to TRBD2. This CDR3 spans 13 amino acids. With 4 bases clipped from V and 4 bases from J, the junction kept 0 bases outside the gene matches. In germline, CDR1 is SEHNR, CDR2 FQNEAQ (reference sequence).

The chain couples TRBV11-2 to TRBJ2-3; perhaps TRBD1 as D (6 bases). V was clipped by 1 base and J by 2 bases, with 16 bases between them. The CDR3 has 17 residues. Germline V gene lookup returns CDR1 SGHAT and CDR2 FQNNGV. CDR3 sequence reads: CASSLVAGADFTDTQYF. CDR3 DNA: TGTGCCAGCAGCTTAGTGGCAGGGGCGGACTTCACAGATACGCAGTATTTT.

This clone was observed once. The rearrangement uses TRBV18 and TRBJ2-3, with D perhaps matching TRBD1 (6 bases). The CDR3 runs 17 residues. Trimming stripped 6 bases from V and 3 bases from J, with 22 bases between. Germline CDR1 KGHSH, CDR2 LQKENI. This chain's CDR3 is CASSPLTVRGRTDTQYF. The CDR3 DNA sequence: TGTGCCAGCTCCCCTCTTACGGTCAGGGGACGGACAGATACGCAGTATTTT.

This clone was counted once. The chain uses TRBV11-1 and TRBJ2-3; TRBD2 is a possible D gene (7 bases). V was shortened by 5 bases and J by 1 base, with 13 bases between the two germline ends. Germline assignment: CDR1 SGHAT and CDR2 FQDESV (reference sequence). The CDR3 sequence is 15 residues long. In DNA form, the CDR3 reads TGTGCCAGCAGCAACCGGGGGGCCGGCACAGATACGCAGTATTTT. The encoded protein is CASSNRGAGTDTQYF.

The rearrangement links TRBV6-1 to TRBJ1-4; 7 nucleotides match TRBD1. Germline V gene sequence: CDR1 MNHNS, CDR2 SASEGT. V trimming: 3 bases; J trimming: 7 bases; junction bases outside the gene matches: 11. The CDR3 totals 16 residues. As DNA, the CDR3 is TGTGCCAGCAGTGAGGAGACAGGGTCTATAGGTGAAAAACTGTTTTTT. It codes for CASSEETGSIGEKLFF.

The chain employs TRBV11-2 and TRBJ2-2; 7 bases line up with TRBD2. Germline V gives CDR1 SGHAT, CDR2 FQNNGV. The CDR3 is 17 amino acids. With V trimmed by 0 bases and J by 1 base, 5 bases remained unmatched. The CDR3: CASSLDPASGNTGELFF. The CDR3, as DNA: TGTGCCAGCAGCTTAGATCCGGCTAGCGGGAACACCGGGGAGCTGTTTTTT.

The rearrangement links TRBV24-1 to TRBJ1-5; TRBD1 matches 8 bases. The germline V gene encodes CDR1 KGHDR and CDR2 SFDVKD. This CDR3 region has 17 residues. V lost 3 bases to trimming and J lost 3 bases; unmatched junction nucleotides: 9. The CDR3 protein is CATSDRRTGRDNQPQHF. CDR3 in DNA: TGTGCCACCAGTGATCGGAGGACAGGGCGTGACAATCAGCCCCAGCATTTT.

This clone was seen more than once but under ten times. The chain couples TRBV5-1 to TRBJ2-2, with D possibly TRBD1 on 5 matching bases. Germline CDR1 and CDR2: SGHRS and YFSETQ. V lost 7 bases, J lost 1 base, and 14 bases lay in between. The CDR3 extends over 15 amino acids. CDR3 DNA sequence: TGCGCCAGCGCCCGAATTCAGGGGAACACCGGGGAGCTGTTTTTT. Protein product: CASARIQGNTGELFF.

A note on this clone: This specimen includes other DNA sequences encoding the same CDR3. The CDR3 loop is CASSLAGYGNTIYF. As DNA, the CDR3 is TGCGCCAGCAGCTTGGCAGGATACGGAAACACCATATATTTT. The genes are TRBV5-1 and TRBJ1-3; D not certain. The CDR3 runs 14 residues. The V end was cut by 0 bases, the J end by 4 bases, with 8 bases between. Germline V CDR1 and CDR2: SGHRS, YFSETQ.

The chain links TRBV5-1 to TRBJ1-3, with TRBD1 matching 8 bases. CDR3 length: 15 amino acids. V was pared by 3 bases and J by 0 bases, with 2 bases of the junction left unmatched. Germline V gene sequence: CDR1 SGHRS, CDR2 YFSETQ. Here the CDR3 DNA reads TGCGCCAGCAGCTCGACAGGGGTCTCTGGAAACACCATATATTTT. Translation: CASSSTGVSGNTIYF.

The V and J genes are TRBV4-1 and TRBJ2-3; perhaps TRBD2 as D (7 bases). Germline V lookup: CDR1 MGHRA, CDR2 YSYEKL. Deletions cut 0 bases from V and 0 bases from J, with 13 bases between. The CDR3 is made up of 17 amino acids. CDR3 sequence reads: CASSQDVAGASTDTQYF. The CDR3 DNA is TGCGCCAGCAGCCAAGATGTGGCGGGGGCAAGCACAGATACGCAGTATTTT.

This clone has a single count. V is TRBV7-9 and J is TRBJ1-1; D is possibly TRBD1 (5 bases). V was trimmed by 8 bases and J by 3 bases, leaving 10 bases between them. The length of the CDR3 is 12 residues. Germline-derived CDR1 and CDR2 are SEHNR and FQNEAQ (reference sequence). DNA of the CDR3: TGTGCCAGCGGTGACAGACACACTGAAGCTTTCTTT. Its protein product is CASGDRHTEAFF. The whole variable domain, remainder taken from reference TRBV7-9 and TRBJ1-1, is DTGVSQNPRHKITKRGQNVTFRCDPISEHNRLYWYRQTLGQGPEFLTYFQNEAQLEKSRLLSDRFSAERPKGSFSTLEIQRTEQGDSAMYLCASGDRHTEAFFGQGTRLTVV.

This chain links TRBV2 with TRBJ1-2; TRBD1 aligns across 10 bases. Looked up from germline, CDR1 is SNHLY and CDR2 is FYNNEI. The CDR3 loop spans 18 amino acids. The V gene end was trimmed by 9 bases and the J gene end by 6 bases; junction bases not matched to a gene: 22. The CDR3 here is CARLPGTGAGLGLNGYTF. CDR3 bases: TGTGCCAGGCTCCCCGGGACAGGGGCGGGATTGGGGTTGAATGGCTACACCTTC. Filled out from reference TRBV2 and TRBJ1-2, the complete variable domain reads EPEVTQTPSHQVTQMGQEVILRCVPISNHLYFYWYRQILGQKVEFLVSFYNNEISEKSEIFDDQFSVERPDGSNFTLKIRSTKLEDSAMYFCARLPGTGAGLGLNGYTFGSGTRLTVV.

This chain uses TRBV4-3 with TRBJ2-3, with 11 nucleotides matching TRBD2. Germline V gene sequence: CDR1 LGHNA, CDR2 YSLEER. The CDR3 spans 16 residues. The junction had 4 bases not matched to a gene; V was cut back by 0 bases and J by 5 bases. The DNA for the CDR3 is TGCGCCAGCAGCCAAGAATCCCTAGCGGGGGGAGATACGCAGTATTTT. It encodes CASSQESLAGGDTQYF.

V and J are TRBV5-1 and TRBJ1-5; D is ambiguous. Germline CDR1 SGHRS, CDR2 YFSETQ. Trimming took 0 bases from V and 1 from J, leaving 8 bases between them. This CDR3 is built from 15 residues. The CDR3, as DNA: TGCGCCAGCAGCTTGGACGGGGAAAGCAATCAGCCCCAGCATTTT. This translates into CASSLDGESNQPQHF. The whole variable domain, filled in from reference TRBV5-1 and TRBJ1-5, reads KAGVTQTPRYLIKTRGQQVTLSCSPISGHRSVSWYQQTPGQGLQFLFEYFSETQRNKGNFPGRFSGRQFSNSRSEMNVSTLELGDSALYLCASSLDGESNQPQHFGDGTRLSIL.

The chain combines TRBV2 with TRBJ1-2, with 8 positions matching TRBD1. CDR3 length equals 12 residues. Germline V gene sequence: CDR1 SNHLY, CDR2 FYNNEI. V lost 6 bases and J lost 6; bases outside the gene matches: 3. CDR3 amino acids: CASRGQDHGYTF. CDR3 in DNA: TGTGCCAGCAGGGGACAGGATCATGGCTACACCTTC.

The chain employs TRBV5-8 and TRBJ1-4, with TRBD1 matching over 9 bases. This CDR3 contains 17 residues. The V and J ends lost 4 bases and 4 bases, in that order; junction bases with no gene match: 11. Germline CDR1 and CDR2: SGHTS and YDEGEE. The CDR3 bases are TGTGCCAGCAGCCTTCAGACAGGGGGGTTGGTTAATGAAAAACTGTTTTTT. It is translated as CASSLQTGGLVNEKLFF.

This clone showed up just once. The V call is TRBV5-5, the J call TRBJ2-2; 10 bases align to TRBD2. This CDR3 is 15 amino acids long. Germline assignment: CDR1 SGHKS and CDR2 YYEKEE (reference sequence). Germline trimming cut 5 bases from V and 5 bases from J; bases unmatched to any gene: 6. The CDR3 DNA follows: TGTGCCAGCAGTACTAGCGGGGTATGGACCGGGGAGCTGTTTTTT. It specifies CASSTSGVWTGELFF.

The gene calls are TRBV7-9 and TRBJ2-7; 9 bases line up with TRBD1. This CDR3 region has 12 residues. Germline-derived CDR1 and CDR2 are SEHNR and FQNEAQ (reference sequence). Trimming took 6 bases from V and 6 from J; bases not matched to a gene: 3. The CDR3 loop reads CASRGQGGEQYF. In DNA form, the CDR3 reads TGTGCCAGCAGGGGACAGGGAGGCGAGCAGTACTTC.

The chain carries TRBV30 and TRBJ1-4; D is possibly TRBD1 (5 bases). The V and J ends lost 3 bases and 7 bases respectively, with 12 bases between them. In germline, CDR1 is GTSNPN, CDR2 SVGIG (reference sequence). This CDR3 has 13 amino acids. CDR3 sequence reads: CAWRGGTSEKLFF. The CDR3 coding sequence is TGTGCCTGGAGGGGAGGGACGTCTGAAAAACTGTTTTTT.

The chain employs TRBV29-1 and TRBJ2-1; 7 nucleotides line up with TRBD2. Germline CDR1 reads SQVTM; CDR2 reads ANQGSEA. Trimming cost V 3 bases and J 0 bases; bases outside gene matches: 8. The CDR3 loop spans 16 amino acids. The CDR3 bases are TGCAGCGTTGACGGGGCTAGCGGTGACTCCTACAATGAGCAGTTCTTC. It yields the protein CSVDGASGDSYNEQFF.

The table lists this clone with a count of one. This chain joins TRBV4-1 and TRBJ2-1; 10 bases fit TRBD2. Germline V gene sequence: CDR1 MGHRA, CDR2 YSYEKL. The CDR3 covers 16 residues. V lost 4 bases, J lost 4 bases, and 7 bases stayed unmatched. CDR3 sequence reads: CASSPRTSGGYNEQFF. CDR3 coding DNA: TGCGCCAGCAGCCCGCGGACTAGCGGAGGATACAATGAGCAGTTCTTC.